Shown below are 13 T cell receptor beta chains from a single sample sequenced in a study of shared clonotypes between healthy human individuals. Clones were read by immunoSEQ multiplex PCR, and TCRdb kept only the in-frame ones, dropping some. The sample holds 2.5 million or so clones, approximately 90% seen once. Sequenced material: naive CD4+ T cells sorted from blood. Subset described: CD45RA+ positively selected. These TCRs come from a man aged 18 to 35 in good health.

The genes are TRBV5-1 and TRBJ2-2, with TRBD2 matching over 7 bases. The CDR3 is 17 residues long. The V segment lost 1 base and the J segment 4 bases; nucleotides outside the gene matches: 10. Germline V gene data show CDR1 as SGHRS and CDR2 as YFSETQ. The CDR3 reads CASSLKEQRGGTGELFF. The CDR3 coding sequence is TGCGCCAGCAGCTTGAAAGAGCAGCGGGGAGGCACCGGGGAGCTGTTTTTT.

This chain joins TRBV29-1 and TRBJ1-1; D is uncertain. Germline lookup yields CDR1 SQVTM and CDR2 ANQGSEA. The CDR3 has 11 residues. The germline V and J ends were trimmed by 0 bases and 10 bases, with 9 bases remaining between them. CDR3 region: CSVEDQRVAFF. The DNA for the CDR3 is TGCAGCGTTGAAGATCAGAGGGTAGCTTTCTTT. The variable domain in full, with the rest retrieved from reference TRBV29-1 and TRBJ1-1, is SAVISQKPSRDICQRGTSLTIQCQVDSQVTMMFWYRQQPGQSLTLIATANQGSEATYESGFVIDKFPISRPNLTFSTLTVSNMSPEDSSIYLCSVEDQRVAFFGQGTRLTVV.

The chain uses TRBV7-9 and TRBJ2-1; 8 bases fit TRBD2. This CDR3 region has 15 residues. Germline assignment: CDR1 SEHNR and CDR2 FQNEAQ (reference sequence). The trim removed 2 bases at V and 6 bases at J, leaving 6 bases unmatched. CDR3 in amino acids: CASSLRRGGINEQFF. The CDR3 coding sequence is TGTGCCAGCAGCTTAAGACGGGGGGGAATCAATGAGCAGTTCTTC.

This clone came up once. CDR3 loop: CASSSFGTGGRNTEAFF. Written as DNA, the CDR3 is TGTGCCAGCAGTTCCTTCGGGACAGGGGGCAGGAACACTGAAGCTTTCTTT. V usage is TRBV28 and J usage is TRBJ1-1; TRBD1 aligns across 12 bases. J lost 1 base, V lost 4 bases, and 7 bases had no gene match. This CDR3 is 17 amino acids long. CDR1 is MDHEN, CDR2 SYDVKM, per germline. Complete variable domain (other parts from reference TRBV28 and TRBJ1-1): DVKVTQSSRYLVKRTGEKVFLECVQDMDHENMFWYRQDPGLGLRLIYFSYDVKMKEKGDIPEGYSVSREKKERFSLILESASTNQTSMYLCASSSFGTGGRNTEAFFGQGTRLTVV.

The genes are TRBV7-9 and TRBJ1-4; possibly TRBD1 for D (6 bases). Germline CDR1 and CDR2: SEHNR and FQNEAQ (reference sequence). V lost 7 bases and J 2 bases, leaving 17 bases between the germline ends. This CDR3 region has 16 residues. The CDR3 region is CASTYTGRGTNEKLFF. In nucleotides, the CDR3 is TGTGCCAGCACCTATACAGGGAGGGGCACTAATGAAAAACTGTTTTTT.

The chain combines TRBV6-5 with TRBJ1-3, with 9 bases aligning to TRBD1. Trimming cost V 4 bases and J 0 bases; bases outside gene matches: 4. The germline CDR1 and CDR2 sequences are MNHEY and SVGAGI. The CDR3 has 16 residues. This chain's CDR3 is CASSFTGGNSGNTIYF. CDR3 coding DNA: TGTGCCAGCAGTTTTACAGGGGGCAACTCTGGAAACACCATATATTTT.

This clone was picked up one time. The chain employs TRBV5-1 and TRBJ2-5; 11 nucleotides line up with TRBD1. The V gene end was trimmed by 1 base and the J gene end by 5 bases; junction bases not matched to a gene: 4. The CDR3 contains 15 residues. Germline assignment: CDR1 SGHRS and CDR2 YFSETQ. CDR3 residues: CASSLTDRGQETQYF. The CDR3 DNA is TGCGCCAGCAGCTTGACGGACAGGGGGCAGGAGACCCAGTACTTC.

Here the CDR3 reads CASSSGQADTQYF. The CDR3 DNA sequence: TGTGCCAGCAGTAGTGGGCAGGCAGATACGCAGTATTTT. The rearrangement uses TRBV28 and TRBJ2-3; D remains ambiguous. The CDR3 is 13 residues long. Germline V gene sequence: CDR1 MDHEN, CDR2 SYDVKM. V lost 5 bases to trimming and J lost 4 bases, with 10 bases between them.

This clone was seen just once. The chain employs TRBV10-3 and TRBJ1-1, with D unclear. With 5 bases removed from V and 4 bases from J, the gap between germline ends came to 8 bases. CDR1 is ENHRY, CDR2 SYGVKD, per germline. CDR3 length equals 12 residues. The CDR3 sequence: CAISNSGTEAFF. Written as DNA, the CDR3 is TGTGCCATCAGTAACAGTGGCACTGAAGCTTTCTTT.

This chain connects TRBV6-5 to TRBJ1-2, with 8 nucleotides matching TRBD1. V dropped 11 bases and J dropped 6; count of bases not matched to a gene: 11. The CDR3 runs to 13 residues. Germline V CDR1 and CDR2: MNHEY, SVGAGI. DNA of the CDR3: TGTGCCGCTCTGGGGCAGGGGGCGGATGGCTACACCTTC. Its translation: CAALGQGADGYTF.

This clone was observed a handful of times. This chain joins TRBV5-1 and TRBJ2-5; D call uncertain. CDR3 size: 11 residues. The ends were cut back, 5 bases at V and 0 bases at J, with 2 bases in the middle. In germline, CDR1 is SGHRS, CDR2 YFSETQ. The CDR3 nucleotides read TGCGCCAGCAGATACCAAGAGACCCAGTACTTC. As protein: CASRYQETQYF.

This clone was seen only once. This sample also contains other DNA sequences that code for the same CDR3. The V gene is TRBV7-9, the J gene TRBJ2-1; D not resolved. V was cut by 3 bases and J by 6 bases, with 6 bases left in between. This CDR3 comprises 12 residues. CDR1 SEHNR and CDR2 FQNEAQ come from the germline V gene (reference sequence). DNA of the CDR3: TGTGCCAGCAGCTTGACGATCAATGAGCAGTTCTTC. As protein: CASSLTINEQFF.

In regard to this clone: With a much larger clone just one base away, this may be a read error. V is TRBV2 and J is TRBJ1-1; D not resolved. V was trimmed by 7 bases and J by 2 bases, leaving 5 bases between them. The CDR3 is 11 residues long. Germline V gene data show CDR1 as SNHLY and CDR2 as FYNNEI. Here the CDR3 DNA reads TGTGCCAGCATTTTAAACACTGAAGCTTTCTTT. Encoded protein: CASILNTEAFF.